This TCR beta chain comes out of a study of T cell responses to AZD1222 COVID-19 vaccine. Profiling relied on immunoSEQ multiplex PCR, and the TCRdb table lists in-frame clones only, not all of them. In the table there are more than 150,000 clones, roughly 92% of which are singletons. Between the trimmed V and J ends, which lost 3 bases and 11 bases, there was a span of 8 bases. Germline V gene lookup returns CDR1 MDHEN and CDR2 SYDVKM. The CDR3 consists of 11 residues. This specimen consisted of peripheral blood, obtained on day 0 of AZD1222 vaccination. This TCR was sampled from an adult in good health. The chain is built from TRBV28 and TRBJ2-1, with D maybe TRBD2 (7 bases). The CDR3 bases are TGTGCCAGCAGTTTCGGGGGGCAGCAGTTCTTC. Amino acid sequence: CASSFGGQQFF.